Included here is one TCR beta chain sequence, with context. An end of the junction differs from the germline gene, which may be a read error. The CDR3 spans 15 residues. The V gene's germline CDR1 is SEHNR and CDR2 FQNEAQ (reference sequence). The data derive from a study of blood T cells in healthy people across ages. A second PCR, run for roughly 7 to 11 cycles, used a sample-barcoded 5' primer plus a J-beta primer mix. TCRdb redid the calling of the 5' RACE reads with MiXCR, one entry per CDR3 protein. The sample has more than 750,000 distinct CDR3 sequences; roughly 29% are singletons. The same sample was also studied in work on T cells of mothers and their children.

The V call is TRBV7-9, the J call TRBJ2-6, with D maybe TRBD1 (5 bases). The origin of this receptor is a woman in her forties in good health. The sample comprised blood. The CDR3 protein is CASQEGFSGANVPTF. The CDR3 region has the DNA TGTGCCAGCCAGGAAGGGTTCTCTGGGGCCAACGTCCCGACTTTC.